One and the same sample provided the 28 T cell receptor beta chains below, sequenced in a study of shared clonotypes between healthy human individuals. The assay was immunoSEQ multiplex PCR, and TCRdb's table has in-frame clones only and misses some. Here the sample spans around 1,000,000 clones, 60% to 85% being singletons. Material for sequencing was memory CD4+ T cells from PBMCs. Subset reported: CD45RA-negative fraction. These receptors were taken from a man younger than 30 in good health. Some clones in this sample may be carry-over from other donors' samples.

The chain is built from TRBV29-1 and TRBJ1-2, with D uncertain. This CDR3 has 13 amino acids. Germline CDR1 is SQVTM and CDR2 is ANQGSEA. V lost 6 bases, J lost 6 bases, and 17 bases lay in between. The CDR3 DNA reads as TGCAGCGTCCGGACCGGGGAGTCTCATGGCTACACCTTC. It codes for CSVRTGESHGYTF.

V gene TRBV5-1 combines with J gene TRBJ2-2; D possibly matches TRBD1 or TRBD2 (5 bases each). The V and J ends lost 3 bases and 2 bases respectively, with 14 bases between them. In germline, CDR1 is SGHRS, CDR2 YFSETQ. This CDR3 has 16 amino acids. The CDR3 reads CASSSQWGPNTGELFF. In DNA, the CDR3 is TGCGCCAGCAGCTCTCAGTGGGGACCTAACACCGGGGAGCTGTTTTTT.

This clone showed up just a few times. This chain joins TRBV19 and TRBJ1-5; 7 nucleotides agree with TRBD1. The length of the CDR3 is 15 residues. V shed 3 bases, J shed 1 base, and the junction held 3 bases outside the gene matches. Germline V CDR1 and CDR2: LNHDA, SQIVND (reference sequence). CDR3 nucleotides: TGTGCCAGTAGTATTGGCAGGGGGAGCAATCAGCCCCAGCATTTT. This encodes CASSIGRGSNQPQHF.

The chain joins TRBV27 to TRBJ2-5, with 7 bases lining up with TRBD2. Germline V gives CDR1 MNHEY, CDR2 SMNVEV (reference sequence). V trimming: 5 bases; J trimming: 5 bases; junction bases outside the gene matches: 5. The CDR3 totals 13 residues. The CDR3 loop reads CASSKRGGETQYF. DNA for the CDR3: TGTGCCAGCAGTAAGCGGGGAGGGGAGACCCAGTACTTC.

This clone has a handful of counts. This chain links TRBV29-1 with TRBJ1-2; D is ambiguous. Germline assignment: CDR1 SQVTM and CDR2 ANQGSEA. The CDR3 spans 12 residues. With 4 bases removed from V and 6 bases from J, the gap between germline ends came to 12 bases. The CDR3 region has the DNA TGCAGCGTTGCGGGCCTTCGGGATGGCTACACCTTC. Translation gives CSVAGLRDGYTF.

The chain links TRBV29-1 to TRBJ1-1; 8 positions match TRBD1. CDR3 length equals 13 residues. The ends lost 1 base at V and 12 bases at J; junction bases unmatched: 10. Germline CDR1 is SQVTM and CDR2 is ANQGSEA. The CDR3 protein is CSVEVVQGAQSFF. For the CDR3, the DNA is TGCAGCGTTGAAGTAGTCCAGGGGGCTCAATCTTTCTTT.

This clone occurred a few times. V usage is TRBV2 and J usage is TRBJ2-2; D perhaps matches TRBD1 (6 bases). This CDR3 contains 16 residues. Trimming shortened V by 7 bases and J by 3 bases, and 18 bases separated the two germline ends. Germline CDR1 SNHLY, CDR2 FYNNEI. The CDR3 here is CASTRPPQGHTGELFF. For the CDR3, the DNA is TGTGCCAGCACCCGACCCCCCCAGGGGCACACCGGGGAGCTGTTTTTT.

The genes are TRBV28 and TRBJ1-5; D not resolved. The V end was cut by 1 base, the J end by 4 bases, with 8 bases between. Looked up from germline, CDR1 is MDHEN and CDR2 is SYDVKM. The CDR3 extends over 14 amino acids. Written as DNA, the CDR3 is TGTGCCAGCAGTTTATCCACTCCTAATCAGCCCCAGCATTTT. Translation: CASSLSTPNQPQHF.

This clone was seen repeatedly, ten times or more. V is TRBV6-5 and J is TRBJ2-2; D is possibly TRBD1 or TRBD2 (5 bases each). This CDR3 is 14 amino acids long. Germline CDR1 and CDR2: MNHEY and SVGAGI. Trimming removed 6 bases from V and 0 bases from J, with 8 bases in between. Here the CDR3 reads CASRGRPNTGELFF. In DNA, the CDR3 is TGTGCCAGCAGGGGACGCCCGAACACCGGGGAGCTGTTTTTT.

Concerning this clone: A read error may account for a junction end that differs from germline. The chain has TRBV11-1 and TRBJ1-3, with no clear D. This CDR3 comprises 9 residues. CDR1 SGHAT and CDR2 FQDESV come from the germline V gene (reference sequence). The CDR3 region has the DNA TGCTACTCTGGAAACACCATATATTTT. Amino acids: CYSGNTIYF.

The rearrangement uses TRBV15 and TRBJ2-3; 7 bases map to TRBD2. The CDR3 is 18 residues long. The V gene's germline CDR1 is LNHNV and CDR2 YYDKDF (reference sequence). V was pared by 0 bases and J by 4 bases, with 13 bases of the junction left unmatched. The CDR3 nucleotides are TGTGCCACCAGCAGAGAGGTAGGGTTCGCGGGAGAGGCAGATACGCAGTATTTT. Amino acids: CATSREVGFAGEADTQYF.

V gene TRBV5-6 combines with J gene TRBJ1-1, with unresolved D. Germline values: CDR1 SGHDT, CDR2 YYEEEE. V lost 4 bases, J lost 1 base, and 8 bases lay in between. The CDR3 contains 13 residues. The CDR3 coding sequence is TGTGCCAGCAGCAGGGTTGAGAACACTGAAGCTTTCTTT. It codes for CASSRVENTEAFF.

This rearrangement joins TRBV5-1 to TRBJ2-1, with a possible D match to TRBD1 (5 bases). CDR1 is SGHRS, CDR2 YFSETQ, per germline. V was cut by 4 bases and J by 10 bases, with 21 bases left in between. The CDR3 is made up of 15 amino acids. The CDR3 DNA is TGCGCCAGCAGCCGCCCGGAATCAGACAGAAGAGAGCAGTTCTTC. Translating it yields CASSRPESDRREQFF. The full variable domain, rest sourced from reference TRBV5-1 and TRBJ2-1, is KAGVTQTPRYLIKTRGQQVTLSCSPISGHRSVSWYQQTPGQGLQFLFEYFSETQRNKGNFPGRFSGRQFSNSRSEMNVSTLELGDSALYLCASSRPESDRREQFFGPGTRLTVL.

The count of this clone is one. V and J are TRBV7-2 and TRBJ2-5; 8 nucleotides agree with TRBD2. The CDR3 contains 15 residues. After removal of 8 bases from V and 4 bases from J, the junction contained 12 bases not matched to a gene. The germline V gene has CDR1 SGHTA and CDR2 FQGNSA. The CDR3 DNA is TGTGCCAGCGGAAGTAGCGGGACTGGGGCAGAGACCCAGTACTTC. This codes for CASGSSGTGAETQYF.

The DNA for the CDR3 is TGTGCCAGCAGCTTGGCGGCAGGGGGATTCGGGGAGACCCAGTACTTC. Residues: CASSLAAGGFGETQYF. The chain combines TRBV5-8 with TRBJ2-5, with TRBD1 identical over 7 bases. Germline V gene data show CDR1 as SGHTS and CDR2 as YDEGEE. The CDR3 is made up of 16 amino acids. With 0 bases clipped from V and 5 bases from J, the junction kept 10 bases outside the gene matches. The full variable domain, rest sourced from reference TRBV5-8 and TRBJ2-5, is EAGVTQSPTHLIKTRGQQATLRCSPISGHTSVYWYQQALGLGLQFLLWYDEGEERNRGNFPPRFSGRQFPNYSSELNVNALELEDSALYLCASSLAAGGFGETQYFGPGTRLLVL.

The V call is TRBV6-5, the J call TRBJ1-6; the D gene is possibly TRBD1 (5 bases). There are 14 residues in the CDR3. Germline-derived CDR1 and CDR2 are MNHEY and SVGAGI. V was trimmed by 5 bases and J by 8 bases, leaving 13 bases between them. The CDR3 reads CASSPGIRDSPLHF. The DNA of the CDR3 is TGTGCCAGCAGTCCAGGGATAAGGGATTCACCCCTCCACTTT.

The CDR3 DNA sequence: TGTGCCAGCTCACCACGAGGGGCAGGAACAGAGACCCAGTACTTC. Its translation: CASSPRGAGTETQYF. The V call is TRBV18, the J call TRBJ2-5; D may be TRBD1 or TRBD2 (5 bases each). The CDR3 has 15 residues. Germline V lookup: CDR1 KGHSH, CDR2 LQKENI. V lost 1 base and J lost 4, with 13 bases in between.

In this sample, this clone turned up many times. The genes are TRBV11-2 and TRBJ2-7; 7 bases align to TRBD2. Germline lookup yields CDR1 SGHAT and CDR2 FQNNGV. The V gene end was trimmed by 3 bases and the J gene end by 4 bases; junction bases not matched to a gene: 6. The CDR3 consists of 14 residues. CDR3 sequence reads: CASSFIAGQYEQYF. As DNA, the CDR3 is TGTGCCAGCAGCTTTATAGCGGGCCAATACGAGCAGTACTTC. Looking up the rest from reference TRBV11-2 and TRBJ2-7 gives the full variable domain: EAGVAQSPRYKIIEKRQSVAFWCNPISGHATLYWYQQILGQGPKLLIQFQNNGVVDDSQLPKDRFSAERLKGVDSTLKIQPAKLEDSAVYLCASSFIAGQYEQYFGPGTRLTVT.

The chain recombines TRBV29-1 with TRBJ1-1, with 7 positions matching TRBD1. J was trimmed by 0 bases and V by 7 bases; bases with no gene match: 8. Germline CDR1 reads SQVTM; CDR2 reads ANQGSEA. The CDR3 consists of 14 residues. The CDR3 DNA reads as TGCAGCGCCTCAAGGACAGGTCTGAACACTGAAGCTTTCTTT. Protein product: CSASRTGLNTEAFF.

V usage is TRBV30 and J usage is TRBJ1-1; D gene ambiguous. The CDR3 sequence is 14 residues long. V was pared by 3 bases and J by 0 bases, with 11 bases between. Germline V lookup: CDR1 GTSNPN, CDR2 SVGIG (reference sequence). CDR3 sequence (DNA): TGTGCCTGGAGGGACGGGGTATTGAACACTGAAGCTTTCTTT. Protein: CAWRDGVLNTEAFF. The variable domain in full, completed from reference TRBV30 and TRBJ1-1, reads SQTIHQWPATLVQPVGSPLSLECTVEGTSNPNLYWYRQAAGRGLQLLFYSVGIGQISSEVPQNLSASRPQDRQFILSSKKLLLSDSGFYLCAWRDGVLNTEAFFGQGTRLTVV.

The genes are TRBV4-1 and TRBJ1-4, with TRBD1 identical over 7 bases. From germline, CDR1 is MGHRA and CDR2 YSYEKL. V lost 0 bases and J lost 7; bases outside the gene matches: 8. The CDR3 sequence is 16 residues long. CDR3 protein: CASSQDLRQGIEKLFF. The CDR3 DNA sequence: TGCGCCAGCAGCCAAGATCTGAGACAGGGTATTGAAAAACTGTTTTTT.

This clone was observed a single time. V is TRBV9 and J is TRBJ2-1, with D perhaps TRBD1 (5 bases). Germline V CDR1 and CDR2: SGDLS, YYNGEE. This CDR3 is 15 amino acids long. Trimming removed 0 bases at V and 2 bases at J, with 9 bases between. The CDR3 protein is CASSVDIGAYNEQFF. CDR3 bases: TGTGCCAGCAGCGTAGACATAGGGGCCTACAATGAGCAGTTCTTC.

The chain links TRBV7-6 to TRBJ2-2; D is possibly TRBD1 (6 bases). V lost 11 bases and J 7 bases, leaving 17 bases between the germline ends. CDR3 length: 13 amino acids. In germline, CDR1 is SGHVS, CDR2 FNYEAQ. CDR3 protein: CAGELQGFGELFF. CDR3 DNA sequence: TGTGCCGGGGAGTTACAGGGTTTCGGGGAGCTGTTTTTT. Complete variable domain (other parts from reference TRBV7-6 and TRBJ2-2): GAGVSQSPRYKVTKRGQDVALRCDPISGHVSLYWYRQALGQGPEFLTYFNYEAQQDKSGLPNDRFSAERPEGSISTLTIQRTEQRDSAMYRCAGELQGFGELFFGEGSRLTVL.

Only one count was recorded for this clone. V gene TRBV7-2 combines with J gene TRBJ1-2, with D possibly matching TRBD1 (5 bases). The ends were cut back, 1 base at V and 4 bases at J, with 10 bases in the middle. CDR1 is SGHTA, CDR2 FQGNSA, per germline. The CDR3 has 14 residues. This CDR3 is CASSLGQGIYGYTF. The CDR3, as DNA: TGTGCCAGCAGCTTAGGGCAGGGTATCTATGGCTACACCTTC.

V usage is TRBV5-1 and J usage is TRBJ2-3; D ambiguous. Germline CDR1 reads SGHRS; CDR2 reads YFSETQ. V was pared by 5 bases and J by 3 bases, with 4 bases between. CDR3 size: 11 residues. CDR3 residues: CASSRTDTQYF. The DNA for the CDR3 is TGCGCCAGCAGTCGGACAGATACGCAGTATTTT.

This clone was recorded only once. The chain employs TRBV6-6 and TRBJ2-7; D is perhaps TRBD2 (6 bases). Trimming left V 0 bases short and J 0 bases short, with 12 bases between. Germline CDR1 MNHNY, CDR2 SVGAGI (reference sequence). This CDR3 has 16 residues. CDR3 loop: CASSYSYAGSSYEQYF. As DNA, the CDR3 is TGTGCCAGCAGTTACTCCTACGCGGGATCCTCCTACGAGCAGTACTTC.

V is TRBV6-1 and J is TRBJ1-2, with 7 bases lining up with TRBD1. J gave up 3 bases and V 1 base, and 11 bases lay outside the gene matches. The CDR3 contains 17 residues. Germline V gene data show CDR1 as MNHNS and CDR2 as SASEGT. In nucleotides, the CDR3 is TGTGCCAGCAGTGAAGTTATCTTTGGGACAGAAGACTATGGCTACACCTTC. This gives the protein CASSEVIFGTEDYGYTF.

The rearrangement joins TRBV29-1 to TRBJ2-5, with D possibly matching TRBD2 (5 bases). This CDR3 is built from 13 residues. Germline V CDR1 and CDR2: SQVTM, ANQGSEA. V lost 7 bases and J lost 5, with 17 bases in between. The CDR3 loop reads CSAGWTSRETQYF. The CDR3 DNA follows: TGCAGCGCCGGCTGGACTTCTCGGGAGACCCAGTACTTC.